This is a list of T cell receptor beta chains from one sample in a study of CD8 T cells in ankylosing spondylitis. TCRdb redid the calling of the 5' RACE reads with MiXCR, one entry per CDR3 protein. The sample includes hundreds of thousands of distinct CDR3 sequences, roughly 8.2% of them seen just once. Sequenced sample: blood, either unsorted or a sorted T cell fraction (not recorded which). The receptors originated from a female donor with ankylosing spondylitis or in good health (not recorded which). Both conserved end residues are part of each CDR3. A D gene is named only where the DNA matches it firmly. Size values are once, few and many counts, or a class for expanded clones, and some rows have none.

d_call	v_call	clone_size	j_call	cdr3_aa	cdr3_nt
-	TRBV20-1	many	TRBJ2-7	CSASRLGTLGGEQYF	TGCAGTGCTAGCAGGCTGGGGACCTTAGGTGGTGAGCAGTACTTC
TRBD1	TRBV12-3/TRBV12-4	many	TRBJ2-5	CASSPRDRGPATQYF	TGTGCCAGCAGTCCCCGGGACAGGGGGCCGGCGACCCAGTACTTC
TRBD2	TRBV5-1	many	TRBJ2-7	CATSLAGGVYEQYF	TGCGCCACCTCGCTGGCGGGAGGTGTCTACGAGCAGTACTTC
-	TRBV5-6	few	TRBJ2-6	CASSLVQGSSGANVLTF	TGTGCCAGCAGCTTGGTGCAGGGGAGCTCTGGGGCCAACGTCCTGACTTTC
-	TRBV20-1	few	TRBJ1-1	CSAGGDSQNTEAFF	TGCAGTGCTGGGGGTGACAGCCAGAACACTGAAGCTTTCTTT
-	TRBV20-1	few	TRBJ2-1	CCARVRGSSYNEQFF	TGCTGTGCTAGAGTCCGAGGGAGCTCCTACAATGAGCAGTTCTTC
TRBD1	TRBV15	many	TRBJ2-7	CATSRDPGTGLEQYF	TGTGCCACCAGCAGAGATCCCGGGACAGGGCTAGAGCAGTACTTC
-	TRBV5-6	many	TRBJ2-7	CASSRWAEQYF	TGTGCCAGCAGCCGCTGGGCCGAGCAGTACTTC
-	TRBV7-2	-	TRBJ2-1	CASSLRALPSREQFF	TGTGCCAGCAGCTTAAGGGCCCTCCCGAGCAGGGAGCAGTTCTTC
-	TRBV6-1	many	TRBJ2-5	CASSGSQETQYF	TGTGCCAGCAGTGGTTCCCAAGAGACCCAGTACTTC
-	TRBV15	few	TRBJ2-1	CATSQRIAYNEQFF	TGTGCCACCAGCCAGCGCATCGCCTACAATGAGCAGTTCTTC
TRBD2	TRBV11-3	-	TRBJ2-1	CAGIGRGADNEQFF	TGTGCCGGAATTGGGAGGGGAGCGGACAATGAGCAGTTCTTC
-	TRBV15	many	TRBJ1-5	CATSRGLGVSNQPQHF	TGTGCCACCAGCAGGGGCCTAGGAGTTAGCAATCAGCCCCAGCATTTT
-	TRBV5-6	many	TRBJ2-2	CASSLGPNLANTGELFF	TGTGCCAGCAGCTTGGGGCCGAACCTGGCGAACACCGGGGAGCTGTTTTTT
-	TRBV20-1	many	TRBJ2-1	CSAIRGYNEQFF	TGCAGTGCTATCCGGGGCTACAATGAGCAGTTCTTC
-	TRBV7-2	few	TRBJ2-3	CASSPGLSTDTQYF	TGTGCCAGCAGCCCCGGACTGAGCACAGATACGCAGTATTTT